The following is a T cell receptor beta chain sequence with its context. Its cognate antigen has yet to be identified. There are no base qualities to consult, and no much larger clone falls within one base. The germline V gene yields SGHNT for CDR1 and YENEEA for CDR2. The CDR3, cysteine through phenylalanine, is 13 amino acids long. Just the 39-base CDR3 DNA is kept, in frame starting at base 1. Trimming removed 5 bases from V and 6 bases from J, leaving 12 bases between the germline ends. The collaborating institutions used their own protocols to collect whole blood in K2EDTA tubes. For TCRbeta analysis, collaborators shipped samples as frozen whole blood, isolated PBMCs, or DNA extracted from either of those sample types. The entry originates in a study of blood T cell repertoires in COVID-19 (TCRdb year 2020). In terms of the full investigation: The collaborator samples originated in the United States, Italy and Spain and spanned the acute and convalescent phases of COVID-19. The prospective study material was composed of cDNA or gDNA derived from T cells, B-cell-depleted T cells, or PBMCs. A de-identified subject ID, COVID-19 status, age in years and sex were almost always included in the sample metadata. The repertoires were made available in a free public database intended to serve as a resource for research on the immune response to SARS-CoV-2. The dataset comprised deeply sampled blood TCRbeta repertoires from subjects exposed to, actively infected with, or recovered from COVID-19. Where available, HLA class I and class II types were taken from metadata supplied by the sample provider and were not determined by assay-based typing. Samples came from the ongoing ImmuneRACE study (first 160 participants) plus 1,254 subjects from 6 global collaborators. Overall study results and their limits: Clinical and demographic metadata were provided uncurated, with the amount varying by source and participant.

TCRbeta CDR3 regions were amplified from genomic DNA using the immunoSEQ Assay, a bias-controlled multiplex PCR. The original methods were these. The number of nucleated cells in each sample was estimated by amplification of reference gene primers within the assay. Sequence reads were collapsed and filtered to measure the absolute abundance of every unique TCRbeta CDR3 rearrangement. For each sample, productive Simpson clonality was calculated by taking the square root of Simpson's diversity index across productive rearrangements. TCRdb carries this immuneACCESS record with in-frame sequences only. Its versions omit some clonotypes, under half of them owing to an unresolved V gene in the studies checked, with the rest unexplained. V, J and clone size reflect that table, while D and trimming were determined from the DNA. Here the sample has some 240,000 clones; 84% occur a single time. The top ten constitute approximately 10% of the sample.

The sequence is built from TRBV11-3 and TRBJ2-3, and the D gene may be TRBD2, 5 bases matching. This sequence originates from a man aged 45-60 years with active or convalescent COVID-19. Sequenced material: peripheral blood. The CDR3 protein sequence reads: CASSARVRDTQYF. The DNA sequence reads TGTGCCAGCAGCGCGCGGGTTAGGGATACGCAGTATTTT.